Following are 2 T cell receptor beta chains from one sample sequenced in a study of STAT5B mutations in CD4+ large granular lymphocyte leukemia. Assay: immunoSEQ multiplex PCR; the TCRdb copy retains only in-frame clones and omits some. The sample contains under 50,000 clones, around 82% of which appear only once. Sequencing used CD4+ T cells from blood buffy coats. These receptor sequences come from a human donor in good health.

This chain joins TRBV7-7 and TRBJ2-3; D tentatively reads TRBD1 or TRBD2 (7 bases each). The ends were cut back, 5 bases at V and 4 bases at J, with 16 bases in the middle. Germline values: CDR1 SSHAT, CDR2 FNYEAQ (reference sequence). CDR3 length: 15 residues. CDR3 amino acids: CASSLGRGRADTQYF. The CDR3 DNA reads as TGTGCCAGCAGCCTTGGGAGGGGGCGGGCAGATACGCAGTATTTT. Filled out from reference TRBV7-7 and TRBJ2-3, the complete variable domain reads GAGVSQSPRYKVTKRGQDVTLRCDPISSHATLYWYQQALGQGPEFLTYFNYEAQPDKSGLPSDRFSAERPEGSISTLTIQRTEQRDSAMYRCASSLGRGRADTQYFGPGTRLTVL.

On this clone: Germline is not matched at one junction end, which may reflect a read error. This chain connects TRBV9 to TRBJ1-3; possible D gene TRBD1, 5 bases. Germline V gives CDR1 SGDLS, CDR2 YYNGEE. The CDR3 is made up of 11 amino acids. This CDR3 reads CARSHIPGPGF. CDR3 bases: TGTGCCAGGTCCCATATACCGGGGCCGGGATTT.